The clone carrying this T cell receptor (beta chain) was detected a few times. Its cognate antigen is unknown. This sample was taken from a study of beta chain features in type 1 diabetes. At the level of the study: The study examined 107,917,701 sorted cells across all samples.

V dropped 5 bases and J dropped 5 bases, with 15 bases sitting between them. This CDR3 has 14 amino acids. Looked up from germline, CDR1 is KGHSH and CDR2 is LQKENI. The investigators reverse transcribed all of the isolated RNA, so they sequenced expressed TCRB transcripts. Profiled with immunoSEQ multiplex PCR; TCRdb holds only in-frame clones, not every one. The repertoire holds hundreds of thousands of clones, with 11% to 15% as singletons. Purity of each sorted population was above 95%. Points from the study as a whole: Sequencing the cDNA could make cells with high TCR expression show up more than they should. Researchers report that Type 1 diabetes patients had moderately but significantly shorter TCRB CDR3s across all four CD4+ subsets. Within the patient group, naive, central memory and Treg TCRB repertoires appeared more similar to each other than within healthy donors.

The origin of this receptor is a man younger than 35 with type 1 diabetes. The chain uses TRBV18 and TRBJ1-1; a possible D gene is TRBD1 (5 bases). Material for sequencing was naive CD4+ T cells from blood. The CDR3 nucleotides read TGTGCCAGCTCAGGGAGGGACGGATGGACTGAAGCTTTCTTT. It encodes CASSGRDGWTEAFF.